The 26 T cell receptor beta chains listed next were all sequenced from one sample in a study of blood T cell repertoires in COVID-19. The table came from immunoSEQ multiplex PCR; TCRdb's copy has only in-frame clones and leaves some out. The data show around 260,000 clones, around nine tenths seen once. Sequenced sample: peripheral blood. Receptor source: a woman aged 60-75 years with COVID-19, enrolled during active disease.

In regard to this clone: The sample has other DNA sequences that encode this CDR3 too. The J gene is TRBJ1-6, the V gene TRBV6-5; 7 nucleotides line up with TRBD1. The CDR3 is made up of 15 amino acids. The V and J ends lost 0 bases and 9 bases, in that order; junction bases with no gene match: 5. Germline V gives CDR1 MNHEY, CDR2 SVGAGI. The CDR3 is CASSYSRQGGSPLHF. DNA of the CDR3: TGTGCCAGCAGTTACTCAAGACAGGGTGGTTCACCCCTCCACTTT.

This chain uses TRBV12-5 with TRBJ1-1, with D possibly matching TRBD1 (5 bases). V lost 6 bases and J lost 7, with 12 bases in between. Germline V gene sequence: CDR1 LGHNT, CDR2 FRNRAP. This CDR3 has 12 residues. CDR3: CASGRTRNEAFF. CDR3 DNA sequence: TGTGCTAGTGGCCGGACAAGGAATGAAGCTTTCTTT.

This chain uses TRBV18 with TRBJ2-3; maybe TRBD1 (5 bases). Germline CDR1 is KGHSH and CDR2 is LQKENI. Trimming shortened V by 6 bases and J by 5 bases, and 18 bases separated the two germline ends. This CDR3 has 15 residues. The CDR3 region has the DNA TGTGCCAGCTCGGGGCGGATGGTAGTCGGAGATACGCAGTATTTT. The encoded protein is CASSGRMVVGDTQYF.

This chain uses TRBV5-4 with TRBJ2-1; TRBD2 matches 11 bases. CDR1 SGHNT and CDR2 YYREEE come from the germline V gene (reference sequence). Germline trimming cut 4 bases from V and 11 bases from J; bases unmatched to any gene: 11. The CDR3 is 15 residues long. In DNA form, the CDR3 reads TGTGCCAGCAGCCCCGGGACTAGCGGCCTCCTGAAGCAGTTCTTC. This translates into CASSPGTSGLLKQFF.

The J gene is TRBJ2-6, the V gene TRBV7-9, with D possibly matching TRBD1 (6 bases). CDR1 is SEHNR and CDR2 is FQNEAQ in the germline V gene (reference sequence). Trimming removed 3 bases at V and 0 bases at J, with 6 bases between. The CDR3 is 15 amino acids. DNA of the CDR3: TGTGCCAGCAGCTTGGACAGCTCTGGGGCCAACGTCCTGACTTTC. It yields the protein CASSLDSSGANVLTF.

CDR3 amino acids: CATSDFRDEQFF. In nucleotides, the CDR3 is TGTGCCACCAGTGATTTCCGGGATGAGCAGTTCTTC. The chain links TRBV24-1 to TRBJ2-1; unclear D gene. This CDR3 region has 12 residues. The V end was cut by 1 base, the J end by 8 bases, with 5 bases between. Germline V CDR1 and CDR2: KGHDR, SFDVKD.

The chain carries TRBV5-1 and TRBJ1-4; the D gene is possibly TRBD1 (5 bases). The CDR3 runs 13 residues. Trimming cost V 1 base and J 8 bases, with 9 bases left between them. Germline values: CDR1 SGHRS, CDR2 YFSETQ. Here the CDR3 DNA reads TGCGCCAGCAGCTTGAATAGGGGCGAAAAACTGTTTTTT. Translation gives CASSLNRGEKLFF.

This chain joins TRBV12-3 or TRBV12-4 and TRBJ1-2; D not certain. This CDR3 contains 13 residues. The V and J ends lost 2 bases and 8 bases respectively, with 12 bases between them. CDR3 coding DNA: TGTGCCAGCAGTTTAAATGGAGAGAGCGGCTACACCTTC. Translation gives CASSLNGESGYTF.

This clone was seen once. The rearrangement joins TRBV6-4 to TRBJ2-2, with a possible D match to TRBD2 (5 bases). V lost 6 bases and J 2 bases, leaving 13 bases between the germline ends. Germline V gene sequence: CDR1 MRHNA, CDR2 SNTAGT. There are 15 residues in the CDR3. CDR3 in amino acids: CASRISVANTGELFF. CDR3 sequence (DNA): TGTGCCAGCAGGATTAGCGTAGCAAACACCGGGGAGCTGTTTTTT.

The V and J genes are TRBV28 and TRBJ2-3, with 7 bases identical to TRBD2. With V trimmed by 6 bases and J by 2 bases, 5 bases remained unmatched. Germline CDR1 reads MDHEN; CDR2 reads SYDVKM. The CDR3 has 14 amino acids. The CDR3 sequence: CASRTTSNTDTQYF. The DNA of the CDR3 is TGTGCCAGCAGGACGACTAGCAACACAGATACGCAGTATTTT.

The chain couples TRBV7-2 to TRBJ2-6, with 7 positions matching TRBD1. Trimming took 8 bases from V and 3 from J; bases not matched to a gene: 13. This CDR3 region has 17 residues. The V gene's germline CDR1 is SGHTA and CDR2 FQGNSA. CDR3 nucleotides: TGTGCCAGCGGATATACGACAGGGTTAAGTGGGGCCAACGTCCTGACTTTC. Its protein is CASGYTTGLSGANVLTF.

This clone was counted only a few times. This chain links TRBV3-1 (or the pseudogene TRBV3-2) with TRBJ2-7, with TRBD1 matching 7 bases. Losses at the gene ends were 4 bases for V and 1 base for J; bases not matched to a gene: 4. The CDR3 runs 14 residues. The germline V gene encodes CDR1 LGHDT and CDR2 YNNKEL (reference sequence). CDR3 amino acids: CASSRLQGSYEQYF. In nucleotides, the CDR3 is TGTGCCAGCAGCCGCCTACAGGGGTCCTACGAGCAGTACTTC.

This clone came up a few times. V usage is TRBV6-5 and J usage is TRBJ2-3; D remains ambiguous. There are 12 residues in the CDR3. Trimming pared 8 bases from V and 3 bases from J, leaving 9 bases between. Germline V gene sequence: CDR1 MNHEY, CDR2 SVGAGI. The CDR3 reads CASGTVTDTQYF. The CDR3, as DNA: TGTGCCAGCGGAACAGTGACAGATACGCAGTATTTT.

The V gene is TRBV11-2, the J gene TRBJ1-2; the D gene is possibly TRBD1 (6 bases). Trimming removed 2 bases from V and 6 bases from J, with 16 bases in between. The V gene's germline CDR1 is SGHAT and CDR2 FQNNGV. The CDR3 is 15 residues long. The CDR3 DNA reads TGTGCCAGCAGCTTAACAGGGCACACCTACGATGGCTACACCTTC. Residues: CASSLTGHTYDGYTF.

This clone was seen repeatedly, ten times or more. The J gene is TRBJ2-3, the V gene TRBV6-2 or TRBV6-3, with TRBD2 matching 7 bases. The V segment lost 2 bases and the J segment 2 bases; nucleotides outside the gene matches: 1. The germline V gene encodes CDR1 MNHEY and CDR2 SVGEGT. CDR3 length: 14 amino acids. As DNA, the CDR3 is TGTGCCAGCAGTTACGGGAGGGCCACAGATACGCAGTATTTT. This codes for CASSYGRATDTQYF.

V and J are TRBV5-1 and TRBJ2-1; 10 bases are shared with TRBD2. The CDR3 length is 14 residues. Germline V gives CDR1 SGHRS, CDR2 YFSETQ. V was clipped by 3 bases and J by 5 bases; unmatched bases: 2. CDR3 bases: TGCGCCAGCAGCTCAACTAGCGGGAACAATGAGCAGTTCTTC. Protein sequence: CASSSTSGNNEQFF.

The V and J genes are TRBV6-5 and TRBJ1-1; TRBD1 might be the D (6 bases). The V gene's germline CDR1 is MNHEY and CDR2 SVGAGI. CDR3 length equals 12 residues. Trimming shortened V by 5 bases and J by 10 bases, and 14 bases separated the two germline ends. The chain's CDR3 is CASSRQDSSAFF. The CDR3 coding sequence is TGTGCCAGCAGTAGACAGGATTCCTCAGCTTTCTTT.

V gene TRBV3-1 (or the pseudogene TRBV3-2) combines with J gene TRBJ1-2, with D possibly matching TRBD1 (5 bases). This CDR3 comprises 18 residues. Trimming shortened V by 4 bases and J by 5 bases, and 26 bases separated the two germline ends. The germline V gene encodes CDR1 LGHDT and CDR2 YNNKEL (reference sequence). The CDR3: CASSRTGETRKGSYGYTF. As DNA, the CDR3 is TGTGCCAGCAGCCGAACGGGGGAGACAAGGAAGGGTTCTTATGGCTACACCTTC.

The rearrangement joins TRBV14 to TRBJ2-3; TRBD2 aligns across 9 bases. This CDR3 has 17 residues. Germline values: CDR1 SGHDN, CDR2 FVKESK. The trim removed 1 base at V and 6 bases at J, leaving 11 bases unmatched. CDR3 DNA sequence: TGTGCCAGCAGCCAAGTCGGATTTAGCGGGAGTCGGGATACGCAGTATTTT. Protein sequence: CASSQVGFSGSRDTQYF.

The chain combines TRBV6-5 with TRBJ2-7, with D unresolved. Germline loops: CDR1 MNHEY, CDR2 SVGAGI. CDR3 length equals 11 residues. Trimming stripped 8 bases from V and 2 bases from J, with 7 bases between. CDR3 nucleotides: TGTGCCAGCCGCCAGACCTACGAGCAGTACTTC. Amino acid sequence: CASRQTYEQYF.

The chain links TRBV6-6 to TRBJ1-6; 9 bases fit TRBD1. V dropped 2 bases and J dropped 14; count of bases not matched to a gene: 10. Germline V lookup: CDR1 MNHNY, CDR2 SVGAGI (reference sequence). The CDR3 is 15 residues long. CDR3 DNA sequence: TGTGCCAGCAGTTACGTCCCGGGACAGGGATCAACCCTCCACTTT. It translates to CASSYVPGQGSTLHF.

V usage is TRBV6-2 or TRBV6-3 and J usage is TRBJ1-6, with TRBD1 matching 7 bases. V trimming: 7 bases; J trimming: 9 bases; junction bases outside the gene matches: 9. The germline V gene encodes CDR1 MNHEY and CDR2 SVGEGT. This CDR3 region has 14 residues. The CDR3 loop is CASTPTGDRSPLHF. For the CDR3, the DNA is TGTGCCAGCACCCCTACAGGGGATCGTTCACCCCTCCACTTT.

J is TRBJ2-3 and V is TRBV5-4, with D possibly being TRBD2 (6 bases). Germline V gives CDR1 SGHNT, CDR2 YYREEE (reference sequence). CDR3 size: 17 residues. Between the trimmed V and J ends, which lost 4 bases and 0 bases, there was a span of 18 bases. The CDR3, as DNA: TGTGCCAGCAGCACGGACCCGGGGGTAATTAGCACAGATACGCAGTATTTT. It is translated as CASSTDPGVISTDTQYF.

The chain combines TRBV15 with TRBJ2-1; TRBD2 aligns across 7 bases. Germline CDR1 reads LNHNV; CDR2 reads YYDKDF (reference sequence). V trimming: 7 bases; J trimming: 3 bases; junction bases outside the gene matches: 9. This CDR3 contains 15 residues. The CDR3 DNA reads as TGTGCCACCACGCCTTCGGCGGGAGTCTACAATGAGCAGTTCTTC. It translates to CATTPSAGVYNEQFF.

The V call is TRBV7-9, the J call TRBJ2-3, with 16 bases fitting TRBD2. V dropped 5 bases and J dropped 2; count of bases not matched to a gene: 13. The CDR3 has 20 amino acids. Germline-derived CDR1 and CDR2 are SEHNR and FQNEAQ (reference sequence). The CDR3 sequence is CASSTPGTSGRAELTDTQYF. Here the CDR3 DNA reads TGTGCCAGCAGCACCCCTGGGACTAGCGGGAGGGCCGAGCTCACAGATACGCAGTATTTT.

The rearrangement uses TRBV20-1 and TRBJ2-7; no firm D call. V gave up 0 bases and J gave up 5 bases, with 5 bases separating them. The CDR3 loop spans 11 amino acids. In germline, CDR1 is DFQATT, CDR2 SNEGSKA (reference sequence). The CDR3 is CSARDSDEQYF. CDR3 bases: TGCAGTGCTAGAGATTCGGACGAGCAGTACTTC.